These T cell receptor beta chains were read from a single sample in a study of cytomegalovirus exposure and HLA in healthy donors. TCRdb keeps only in-frame clones here, not all; method: immunoSEQ multiplex PCR. The sample lists 95,000 to 150,000 clones, over 70% seen once, with roughly 9% in the top ten. Sequencing was done on a sample of PBMCs. These receptors came from a woman aged 45-60 years in good health and CMV-seropositive. CDR3s include the opening cysteine and the closing phenylalanine or tryptophan. The D gene is left open where the match is weak. Clone sizes are given selectively: once, few, many, or a class where the clone is expanded.

size	V	J	length	D	CDR3	DNA
-	TRBV9	TRBJ1-2	15	TRBD1	CASSRDRRPSYGYTF	TGTGCCAGCAGCCGGGACAGGAGGCCTAGCTATGGCTACACCTTC
-	TRBV12-5	TRBJ1-4	16	-	CASGLVQGRANEKLFF	TGTGCTAGTGGTTTGGTACAGGGAAGGGCTAATGAAAAACTGTTTTTT
-	TRBV2	TRBJ2-2	17	TRBD1	CASSESLTGGDAGELFF	TGTGCCAGCAGTGAATCCCTGACAGGGGGCGACGCCGGGGAGCTGTTTTTT
-	TRBV6-6	TRBJ2-7	14	TRBD1	CASSYGRGLYEQYF	TGTGCCAGCAGTTACGGCAGGGGGCTATACGAGCAGTACTTC
-	TRBV7-2	TRBJ2-7	15	-	CASSLATAASYEQYF	TGTGCCAGCAGCTTAGCAACAGCAGCCTCCTACGAGCAGTACTTC
-	TRBV4-1	TRBJ2-7	16	-	CASSQAGSGRFYEQYF	TGCGCCAGCAGCCAAGCAGGGTCAGGCAGATTCTACGAGCAGTACTTC
few	TRBV29-1	TRBJ2-1	14	-	CSGKQSTTRHEQFF	TGCAGCGGTAAACAGAGCACAACTCGACATGAGCAGTTCTTC
few	TRBV4-3	TRBJ1-1	13	-	CASSPTPGSEAFF	TGCGCCAGCAGCCCTACACCAGGGTCTGAAGCTTTCTTT
few	TRBV9	TRBJ1-2	15	TRBD1	CASSVGGQANYGYTF	TGTGCCAGCAGCGTAGGTGGACAGGCTAACTATGGCTACACCTTC
once	TRBV25-1	TRBJ2-7	16	TRBD2	CASLPNIAGSSYEQYF	TGTGCCAGCCTGCCCAATATAGCGGGGTCCTCCTACGAGCAGTACTTC
-	TRBV7-2	TRBJ2-2	15	-	CASTTRNVFTGELFF	TGTGCCAGCACTACTAGAAATGTGTTCACCGGGGAGCTGTTTTTT
-	TRBV9	TRBJ2-1	16	TRBD2	CASSLNAGVYMDEQFF	TGTGCCAGCAGCCTCAATGCGGGGGTTTATATGGATGAGCAGTTCTTC
-	TRBV10-3	TRBJ1-4	14	-	CAISESTGRGKLFF	TGTGCCATCAGTGAGTCAACAGGGAGGGGAAAACTGTTTTTT
-	TRBV29-1	TRBJ2-1	14	TRBD1	CSVEVGQGFHEQFF	TGCAGCGTTGAAGTGGGACAGGGATTCCATGAGCAGTTCTTC
-	TRBV6-5	TRBJ1-2	13	TRBD1	CASSMGQGVGYTF	TGTGCCAGCAGTATGGGACAGGGGGTCGGCTACACCTTC
-	TRBV2	TRBJ2-2	15	TRBD1	CASSGDRGHTGELFF	TGTGCCAGCAGTGGGGACAGGGGGCACACCGGGGAGCTGTTTTTT
-	TRBV27	TRBJ2-2	16	TRBD1	CASVARDSLYTGELFF	TGTGCCAGCGTCGCTCGGGACAGCCTTTACACCGGGGAGCTGTTTTTT
-	TRBV4-3	TRBJ2-1	15	TRBD2	CASSHLSGGAGEQFF	TGCGCCAGCAGCCACCTTAGCGGGGGGGCCGGTGAGCAGTTCTTC
-	TRBV27	TRBJ2-7	18	TRBD2	CASSLRGGARGESYEQYF	TGTGCCAGCAGTTTAAGGGGAGGGGCGCGGGGGGAATCCTACGAGCAGTACTTC
-	TRBV6-6	TRBJ1-3	15	TRBD1	CASSYEQGAGNTIYF	TGTGCCAGCAGTTACGAACAGGGGGCTGGAAACACCATATATTTT
once	TRBV4-3	TRBJ2-4	13	-	CASSQETRNIQYF	TGCGCCAGCAGCCAAGAAACCAGAAACATTCAGTACTTC
-	TRBV5-1	TRBJ2-3	15	-	CASGGRLGDTDTQYF	TGCGCCAGCGGGGGCAGGTTGGGGGACACAGATACGCAGTATTTT
-	TRBV6-5	TRBJ2-7	13	-	CASSAPASYEQYF	TGTGCCAGCAGCGCCCCAGCGTCCTACGAGCAGTACTTC
medium-sized	TRBV7-2	TRBJ2-1	15	-	CASSLINRGYNEQFF	TGTGCCAGCAGCTTAATAAACCGGGGTTACAATGAGCAGTTCTTC
few	TRBV5-4	TRBJ2-4	17	TRBD1	CASSLRITGTGGDIQYF	TGTGCCAGCAGCTTGCGTATTACCGGGACAGGGGGTGACATTCAGTACTTC
-	TRBV18	TRBJ1-2	13	TRBD1	CASSQGQGFDYTF	TGTGCCAGCTCCCAGGGACAGGGGTTTGACTACACCTTC
-	TRBV9	TRBJ2-7	15	TRBD2	CASSEAGGYSYEQYF	TGTGCCAGCAGCGAAGCGGGAGGCTACTCCTACGAGCAGTACTTC
-	TRBV13	TRBJ2-3	16	TRBD2	CASSSRSGSASDTQYF	TGTGCCAGCAGCTCCCGAAGCGGGAGTGCCTCAGATACGCAGTATTTT
-	TRBV6-6	TRBJ2-7	13	-	CASRERQGNEQYF	TGTGCCAGCCGGGAACGGCAAGGGAACGAGCAGTACTTC
few	TRBV9	TRBJ1-1	13	-	CASSAQGGPEAFF	TGTGCCAGCAGCGCACAGGGTGGTCCTGAAGCTTTCTTT
-	TRBV2	TRBJ2-5	15	-	CASKVVGSAWETQYF	TGTGCCAGCAAGGTCGTTGGGAGCGCCTGGGAGACCCAGTACTTC
-	TRBV7-2	TRBJ2-1	13	-	CASSFAGRNEQFF	TGTGCCAGCAGCTTCGCAGGGCGCAATGAGCAGTTCTTC
-	TRBV30	TRBJ1-1	12	-	CASIETGRRAFF	TGTGCCTCAATTGAGACAGGTAGGAGAGCTTTCTTT
-	TRBV7-2	TRBJ1-2	13	-	CASSPWTDYGYTF	TGTGCCAGCAGCCCATGGACTGACTATGGCTACACCTTC
once	TRBV30	TRBJ1-5	14	-	CAWSVLSINQPQHF	TGTGCCTGGAGTGTACTAAGCATTAATCAGCCCCAGCATTTT
once	TRBV5-8	TRBJ2-7	14	-	CASSGRTNFYEQYF	TGTGCCAGCAGCGGGCGGACAAACTTCTACGAGCAGTACTTC
once	TRBV7-9	TRBJ2-1	16	-	CASSLDGRDFFNEQFF	TGTGCCAGCAGCTTAGACGGCAGGGACTTTTTCAATGAGCAGTTCTTC
-	TRBV7-2	TRBJ2-7	19	TRBD1	CASSLSGRTWDRGSYEQYF	TGTGCCAGCAGCCTTTCTGGCAGAACCTGGGACAGGGGATCCTACGAGCAGTACTTC
-	TRBV10-3	TRBJ2-5	14	TRBD2	CATLAGGEWETQYF	TGTGCCACCCTAGCGGGGGGTGAGTGGGAGACCCAGTACTTC
-	TRBV4-3	TRBJ1-1	15	TRBD1	CASSRTGGVNTEAFF	TGCGCCAGCAGCCGAACAGGGGGGGTGAACACTGAAGCTTTCTTT
-	TRBV19	TRBJ2-5	17	TRBD2	CASSMSYGGGAVETQYF	TGTGCCAGTAGTATGAGCTACGGCGGGGGGGCCGTAGAGACCCAGTACTTC
few	TRBV15	TRBJ1-1	13	-	CATSSSVRREAFF	TGTGCCACCAGCAGTTCCGTCCGGAGGGAAGCTTTCTTT
-	TRBV4-2	TRBJ1-2	15	-	CASSQIAGGEDGYTF	TGTGCCAGCAGCCAAATAGCCGGGGGAGAGGATGGCTACACCTTC
once	TRBV5-6	TRBJ2-1	13	-	CASSLEMYHEQFF	TGTGCCAGCAGCTTAGAGATGTATCATGAGCAGTTCTTC
-	TRBV10-3	TRBJ2-1	14	TRBD2	CAIRWAGEESEQFF	TGTGCCATCAGATGGGCGGGAGAGGAGAGTGAGCAGTTCTTC
few	TRBV5-1	TRBJ2-7	15	-	CASSALPSETYEQYF	TGCGCCAGCAGCGCCTTACCCAGCGAAACCTACGAGCAGTACTTC
-	TRBV4-2	TRBJ2-2	17	-	CASSQDLLAAITGELFF	TGTGCCAGCAGCCAAGATCTCTTAGCGGCCATCACCGGGGAGCTGTTTTTT
-	TRBV6-6	TRBJ1-1	14	-	CASSSPTGYTEAFF	TGTGCCAGCAGTTCCCCTACAGGGTACACTGAAGCTTTCTTT
-	TRBV18	TRBJ1-3	16	-	CASSPWDGGSGNTIYF	TGTGCCAGCTCACCATGGGACGGGGGCTCTGGAAACACCATATATTTT